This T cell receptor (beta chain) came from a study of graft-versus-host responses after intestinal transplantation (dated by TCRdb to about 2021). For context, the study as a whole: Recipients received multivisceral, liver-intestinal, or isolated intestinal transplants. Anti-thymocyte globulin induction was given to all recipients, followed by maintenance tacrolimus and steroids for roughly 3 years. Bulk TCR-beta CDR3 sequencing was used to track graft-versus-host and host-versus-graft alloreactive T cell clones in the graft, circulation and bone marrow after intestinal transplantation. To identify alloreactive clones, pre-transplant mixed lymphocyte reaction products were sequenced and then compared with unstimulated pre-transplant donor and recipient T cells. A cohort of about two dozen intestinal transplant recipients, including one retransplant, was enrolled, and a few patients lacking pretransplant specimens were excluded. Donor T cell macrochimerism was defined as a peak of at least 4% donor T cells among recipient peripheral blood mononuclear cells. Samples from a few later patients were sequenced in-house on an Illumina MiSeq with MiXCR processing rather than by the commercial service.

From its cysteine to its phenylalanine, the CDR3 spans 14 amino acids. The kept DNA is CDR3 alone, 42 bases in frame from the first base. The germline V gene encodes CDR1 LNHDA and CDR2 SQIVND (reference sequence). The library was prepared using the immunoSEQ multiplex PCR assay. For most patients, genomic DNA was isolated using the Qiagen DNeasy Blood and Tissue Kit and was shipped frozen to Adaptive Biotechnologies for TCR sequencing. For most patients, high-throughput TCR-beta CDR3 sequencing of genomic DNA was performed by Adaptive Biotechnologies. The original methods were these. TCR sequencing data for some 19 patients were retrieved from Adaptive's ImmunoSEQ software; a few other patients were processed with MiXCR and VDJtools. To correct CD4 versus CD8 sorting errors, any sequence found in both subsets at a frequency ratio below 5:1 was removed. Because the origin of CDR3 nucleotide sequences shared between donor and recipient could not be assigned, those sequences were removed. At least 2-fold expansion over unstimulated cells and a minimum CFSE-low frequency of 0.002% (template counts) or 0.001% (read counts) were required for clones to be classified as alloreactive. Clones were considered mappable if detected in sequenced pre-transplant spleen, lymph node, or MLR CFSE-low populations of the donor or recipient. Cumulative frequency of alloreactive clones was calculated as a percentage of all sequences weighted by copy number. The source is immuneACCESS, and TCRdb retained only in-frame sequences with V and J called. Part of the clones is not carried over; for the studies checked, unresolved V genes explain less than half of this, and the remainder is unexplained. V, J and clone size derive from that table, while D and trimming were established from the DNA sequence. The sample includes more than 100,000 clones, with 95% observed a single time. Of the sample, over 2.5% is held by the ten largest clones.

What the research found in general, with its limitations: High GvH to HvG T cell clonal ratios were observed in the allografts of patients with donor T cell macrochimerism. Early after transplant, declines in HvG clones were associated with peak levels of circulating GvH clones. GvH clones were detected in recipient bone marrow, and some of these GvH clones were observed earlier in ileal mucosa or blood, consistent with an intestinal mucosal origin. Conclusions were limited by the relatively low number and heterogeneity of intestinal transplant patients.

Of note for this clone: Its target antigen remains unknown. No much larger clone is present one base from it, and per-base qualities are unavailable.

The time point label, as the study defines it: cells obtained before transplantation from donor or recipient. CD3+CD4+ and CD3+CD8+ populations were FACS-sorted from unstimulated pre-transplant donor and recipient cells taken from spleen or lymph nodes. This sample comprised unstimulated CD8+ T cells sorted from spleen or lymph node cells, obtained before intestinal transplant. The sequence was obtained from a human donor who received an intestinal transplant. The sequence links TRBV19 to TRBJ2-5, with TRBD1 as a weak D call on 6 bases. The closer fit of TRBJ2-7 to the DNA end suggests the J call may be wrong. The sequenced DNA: TGTGCCAGTAGTTTCAGGGGAGAGTCCTACGAGCAGTACTTC. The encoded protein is CASSFRGESYEQYF.